Sequencing of this T cell receptor (beta chain) was carried out in a study of blood T cell repertoires in COVID-19. Study-wide context: COVID-19 samples from acute and convalescent phases originated in the United States, Italy and Spain. Sources were T cells, B-cell-depleted T cells, or PBMCs; the material itself was cDNA or gDNA.

Under the authors' procedure: The assay estimated nucleated cells by amplifying reference gene primers. The protocol was immunoSEQ multiplex PCR, while the TCRdb copy is restricted to in-frame clones and leaves out a portion. From that table come the V and J calls and clone size; the DNA was used to work out D and trimming. The sample contains about 100,000 clones, just over 90% of which appear only once. The CDR3 runs to 19 residues. The germline CDR1 and CDR2 sequences are MNHNY and SVGAGI (reference sequence). V trimming: 5 bases; J trimming: 8 bases; junction bases outside the gene matches: 21. The sequencing sample was made of peripheral blood. The rearrangement uses TRBV6-6 and TRBJ2-1; 10 bases are a match to TRBD2. The sequence was obtained from a woman younger than 45 with acute or convalescent COVID-19. The CDR3, as DNA: TGTGCCAGCAGTCATGGATTTGTAGCGGGAGGCCGGGAGAGGGATGAGCAGTTCTTC. Protein product: CASSHGFVAGGRERDEQFF.